Shown below are 17 T cell receptor beta chains from a single sample sequenced in a study of blood T cell repertoires in COVID-19. TCRdb's copy holds only in-frame clones and misses some; the assay was immunoSEQ multiplex PCR. In the table there are approximately 150,000 clones, roughly 80% of which are singletons. The sample taken for sequencing was peripheral blood. These receptors originate from a human donor in a cohort sampled during active COVID-19.

The J gene is TRBJ1-6, the V gene TRBV30, with D tentatively TRBD1 (6 bases). Trimming stripped 7 bases from V and 9 bases from J, with 19 bases between. The germline gives CDR1 GTSNPN, CDR2 SVGIG (reference sequence). This CDR3 is 14 amino acids long. The CDR3, as DNA: TGTGCCTCACGCGTCACAGGGACGGCTTCACCCCTCCACTTT. Translated, it gives CASRVTGTASPLHF. Looking up the rest from reference TRBV30 and TRBJ1-6 gives the full variable domain: SQTIHQWPATLVQPVGSPLSLECTVEGTSNPNLYWYRQAAGRGLQLLFYSVGIGQISSEVPQNLSASRPQDRQFILSSKKLLLSDSGFYLCASRVTGTASPLHFGNGTRLTVT.

V and J are TRBV2 and TRBJ2-1; the match to TRBD2 covers 8 bases. The germline gives CDR1 SNHLY, CDR2 FYNNEI. The length of the CDR3 is 17 residues. The V gene end was trimmed by 5 bases and the J gene end by 0 bases; junction bases not matched to a gene: 9. In DNA form, the CDR3 reads TGTGCCAGCAGTTACAGATTAAGCGGGAGCTCCTACAATGAGCAGTTCTTC. Protein: CASSYRLSGSSYNEQFF.

The genes are TRBV7-9 and TRBJ1-4; D is perhaps TRBD1 (5 bases). The V end was cut by 5 bases, the J end by 2 bases, with 9 bases between. Germline V CDR1 and CDR2: SEHNR, FQNEAQ (reference sequence). The CDR3 contains 14 residues. The CDR3 region is CASSPTATNEKLFF. In DNA, the CDR3 is TGTGCCAGCAGCCCGACAGCCACTAATGAAAAACTGTTTTTT.

This sequence joins TRBV5-5 and TRBJ1-6; 11 bases are a match to TRBD1. This CDR3 is built from 17 residues. Germline CDR1 reads SGHKS; CDR2 reads YYEKEE (reference sequence). The trim removed 4 bases at V and 0 bases at J, leaving 3 bases unmatched. The CDR3: CASSIGQGASYNSPLHF. CDR3 DNA sequence: TGTGCCAGCAGCATCGGACAGGGGGCCTCCTATAATTCACCCCTCCACTTT.

The chain joins TRBV28 to TRBJ2-1; D is ambiguous. This CDR3 comprises 11 residues. CDR1 is MDHEN and CDR2 is SYDVKM in the germline V gene. V gave up 3 bases and J gave up 10 bases, with 7 bases separating them. Here the CDR3 DNA reads TGTGCCAGCAGTTTTGGTAGAGAGCAGTTCTTC. It encodes CASSFGREQFF.

The J gene is TRBJ1-4, the V gene TRBV5-5, with 9 bases that match TRBD1. The V and J ends lost 1 base and 8 bases, in that order; junction bases with no gene match: 6. In germline, CDR1 is SGHKS, CDR2 YYEKEE (reference sequence). The CDR3 is 15 residues long. The CDR3 region has the DNA TGTGCCAGCAGCTTGTCGGGGACAGGGAAAGAAAAACTGTTTTTT. This sequence encodes CASSLSGTGKEKLFF. Variable domain in full (rest from reference TRBV5-5 and TRBJ1-4): DAGVTQSPTHLIKTRGQQVTLRCSPISGHKSVSWYQQVLGQGPQFIFQYYEKEERGRGNFPDRFSARQFPNYSSELNVNALLLGDSALYLCASSLSGTGKEKLFFGSGTQLSVL.

The chain has TRBV2 and TRBJ1-1, with D uncertain. V was shortened by 11 bases and J by 7 bases, with 20 bases between the two germline ends. Per germline, CDR1 SNHLY and CDR2 FYNNEI. The CDR3 is made up of 13 amino acids. CDR3 residues: CADSFRGGDEAFF. CDR3 nucleotides: TGTGCCGACTCCTTTCGTGGTGGTGATGAAGCTTTCTTT.

This clone was recorded once. The chain combines TRBV9 with TRBJ2-7; TRBD2 matches 8 bases. There are 19 residues in the CDR3. In germline, CDR1 is SGDLS, CDR2 YYNGEE. After removal of 0 bases from V and 2 bases from J, the junction contained 16 bases not matched to a gene. The CDR3 spells CASSVDTSSGGGYPYEQYF. The CDR3 nucleotides are TGTGCCAGCAGCGTAGATACGTCTTCGGGCGGGGGGTACCCCTACGAGCAGTACTTC.

The chain links TRBV28 to TRBJ2-3; 9 bases align to TRBD1. Trimming cost V 8 bases and J 1 base; bases outside gene matches: 10. CDR1 and CDR2 (germline): MDHEN, SYDVKM. This CDR3 is built from 16 residues. The CDR3 protein is CASPETGGAGTDTQYF. The CDR3 region has the DNA TGTGCCAGCCCCGAAACAGGGGGCGCTGGCACAGATACGCAGTATTTT. The variable domain in full, completed from reference TRBV28 and TRBJ2-3, reads DVKVTQSSRYLVKRTGEKVFLECVQDMDHENMFWYRQDPGLGLRLIYFSYDVKMKEKGDIPEGYSVSREKKERFSLILESASTNQTSMYLCASPETGGAGTDTQYFGPGTRLTVL.

The rearrangement uses TRBV19 and TRBJ2-1; TRBD2 matches 9 bases. Germline CDR1 is LNHDA and CDR2 is SQIVND (reference sequence). V lost 4 bases to trimming and J lost 6 bases; unmatched junction nucleotides: 10. This CDR3 is built from 16 residues. This CDR3 is CASSTQPAGGGNEQFF. The CDR3 DNA sequence: TGTGCCAGTAGTACTCAGCCAGCGGGAGGAGGCAATGAGCAGTTCTTC.

Written as DNA, the CDR3 is TGTGCCAGCAGCACTGGGGGGAGCTCCTACAATGAGCAGTTCTTC. It codes for CASSTGGSSYNEQFF. V and J are TRBV11-3 and TRBJ2-1, with D possibly matching TRBD2 (6 bases). In germline, CDR1 is SGHNT, CDR2 YENEEA. V was trimmed by 5 bases and J by 0 bases, leaving 11 bases between them. The CDR3 loop spans 15 amino acids. The complete variable domain, with remaining parts taken from reference TRBV11-3 and TRBJ2-1, reads EAGVVQSPRYKIIEKKQPVAFWCNPISGHNTLYWYLQNLGQGPELLIRYENEEAVDDSQLPKDRFSAERLKGVDSTLKIQPAELGDSAVYLCASSTGGSSYNEQFFGPGTRLTVL.

This chain joins TRBV2 and TRBJ1-2, with 10 bases that match TRBD1. The V segment lost 6 bases and the J segment 7 bases; nucleotides outside the gene matches: 8. The CDR3 has 14 residues. CDR1 and CDR2 (germline): SNHLY, FYNNEI. CDR3 in amino acids: CASSSRGQGSGYTF. CDR3 in DNA: TGTGCCAGCAGCTCCCGGGGACAGGGGTCTGGCTACACCTTC.

The chain employs TRBV7-8 and TRBJ2-1; possibly TRBD1 for D (6 bases). The CDR3 spans 13 residues. Germline V gene lookup returns CDR1 SGHVS and CDR2 FQNEAQ. V dropped 5 bases and J dropped 5 bases, with 10 bases sitting between them. This chain's CDR3 is CASSANRDNEQFF. The CDR3 nucleotides read TGTGCCAGCAGCGCCAACAGGGACAATGAGCAGTTCTTC.

This clone was seen many times. The chain has TRBV3-1 (or the pseudogene TRBV3-2) and TRBJ2-7; D not resolved. The ends were cut back, 1 base at V and 6 bases at J, with 13 bases in the middle. Germline CDR1 is LGHDT and CDR2 is YNNKEL (reference sequence). The CDR3 has 14 residues. The CDR3 coding sequence is TGTGCCAGCAGCCAAGTAGCCACTAAAGGCGAGCAGTACTTC. Amino acids: CASSQVATKGEQYF.

The chain carries TRBV19 and TRBJ1-1; 7 bases line up with TRBD1. Looked up from germline, CDR1 is LNHDA and CDR2 is SQIVND (reference sequence). This CDR3 is built from 14 residues. The trim removed 5 bases at V and 4 bases at J, leaving 7 bases unmatched. The CDR3 here is CASSPMTGPTEAFF. The DNA for the CDR3 is TGTGCCAGTAGTCCGATGACAGGGCCCACTGAAGCTTTCTTT. Combining the CDR3 with reference TRBV19 and TRBJ1-1 gives the whole variable domain DGGITQSPKYLFRKEGQNVTLSCEQNLNHDAMYWYRQDPGQGLRLIYYSQIVNDFQKGDIAEGYSVSREKKESFPLTVTSAQKNPTAFYLCASSPMTGPTEAFFGQGTRLTVV.

The genes are TRBV28 and TRBJ1-2, with 8 bases matching TRBD1. The CDR3 contains 15 residues. J lost 7 bases, V lost 4 bases, and 11 bases had no gene match. Germline V gives CDR1 MDHEN, CDR2 SYDVKM. The chain's CDR3 is CASSSTSRGLFGYTF. In nucleotides, the CDR3 is TGTGCCAGCAGTTCAACTTCCAGGGGGCTGTTTGGCTACACCTTC.

V and J are TRBV27 and TRBJ2-7; 9 bases line up with TRBD1. The germline V gene has CDR1 MNHEY and CDR2 SMNVEV (reference sequence). This CDR3 is built from 16 residues. V lost 8 bases, J lost 0 bases, and 11 bases stayed unmatched. CDR3 in amino acids: CASSEQGALLSYEQYF. DNA of the CDR3: TGTGCCAGCTCCGAACAGGGGGCCCTACTCTCCTACGAGCAGTACTTC.